This paragraph reports one T cell receptor beta chain. Germline V lookup: CDR1 KGHDR, CDR2 SFDVKD. The CDR3 covers 16 residues. J gave up 1 base and V 2 bases, and 4 bases lay outside the gene matches. This sample is drawn from a study of blood T cell repertoires in COVID-19. As for the study in general: Sample material is recorded as cDNA or gDNA derived from T cells, B-cell-depleted T cells, or PBMCs.

Sequenced by immunoSEQ multiplex PCR; TCRdb stores in-frame clones only, minus some. The data contain 95,000 to 100,000 clones, less than 85% of them singletons. The source material was peripheral blood. This clonotype was sampled from a woman in her 70s with active or convalescent COVID-19. The chain employs TRBV24-1 and TRBJ1-5, with 7 bases that match TRBD1. The CDR3 DNA is TGTGCCACCAGTGATTCCGGGACAGCGAGCAATCAGCCCCAGCATTTT. Its translation is CATSDSGTASNQPQHF.